This T cell receptor beta chain appears in the sequencing data of a study of patients and donors after allogeneic stem cell transplantation (dated by TCRdb to about 2020). Libraries came from RT-PCR. Sequencer: NextSeq 550. Through fastp at Q25 and MiXCR, TCRdb rebuilt clones from the public reads, retaining in-frame beta chains. Merged by CDR3 protein, the rows form single entries marked with the most common genes and DNA. The sample table lists 410,000 or so distinct CDR3 sequences, under 20% of them with a count of one. The ten largest clones capture just over 7% of the sample. This clonotype was counted a few times. Which antigen it targets is not known. No clone much larger than this one lies a single base away; base qualities are absent. Including cysteine and phenylalanine, the CDR3 has 19 amino acids. Only CDR3 DNA remains: 57 bases, in frame from the first base. V trim: 0 bases; J trim: 0 bases; unmatched bases: 8. The germline V gene yields LGHNA for CDR1 and YSLEER for CDR2.

The chain uses TRBV4-3 and TRBJ2-5, and 12 junction bases match TRBD2. The receptor was isolated from a human donor who was either an allogeneic HSCT recipient or a stem cell or donor lymphocyte infusion donor (not recorded which). It is not recorded whose cells these are; they may come from a transplant donor. The sequenced sample was blood, either unsorted or a sorted T cell fraction (not recorded which). The CDR3 region has the sequence CASSQEGRLAGDYQETQYF. The nucleotides read TGCGCCAGCAGCCAAGAAGGGAGACTAGCGGGGGACTACCAAGAGACCCAGTACTTC.